The 4 T cell receptor beta chains presented below share a single source sample, sequenced in a study of shared clonotypes between healthy human individuals. Repertoires were generated with immunoSEQ multiplex PCR, while TCRdb's copy carries only in-frame clones and drops some. The sample records around 500,000 clones, about 82% being singletons. Material: PBMCs. The receptors were gathered from a woman aged 40 to 49 in good health. Some clones in this sample may be carry-over from other donors' samples.

The chain joins TRBV7-8 to TRBJ2-1, with 9 bases aligning to TRBD2. Germline trimming cut 0 bases from V and 6 bases from J; bases unmatched to any gene: 12. Germline V gives CDR1 SGHVS, CDR2 FQNEAQ. The CDR3 totals 18 residues. The CDR3 DNA is TGTGCCAGCAGCTTAGCGCTTAGGGGTGTGACTAGCGGCAATGAGCAGTTCTTC. Residues: CASSLALRGVTSGNEQFF.

The chain uses TRBV7-2 and TRBJ2-7; 8 positions match TRBD2. The CDR3 length is 15 residues. After removal of 5 bases from V and 2 bases from J, the junction contained 8 bases not matched to a gene. The germline gives CDR1 SGHTA, CDR2 FQGNSA. CDR3 bases: TGTGCCAGCAGCCCTGGACTAGCCGTTACCTACGAGCAGTACTTC. Translating gives CASSPGLAVTYEQYF. The full variable domain, with the rest looked up from reference TRBV7-2 and TRBJ2-7, is GAGVSQSPSNKVTEKGKDVELRCDPISGHTALYWYRQSLGQGLEFLIYFQGNSAPDKSGLPSDRFSAERTGGSVSTLTIQRTQQEDSAVYLCASSPGLAVTYEQYFGPGTRLTVT.

The chain employs TRBV21-1 and TRBJ2-6. TRBV21-1 is annotated as a pseudogene. The CDR3 runs to 10 residues. The CDR3 DNA sequence: TGTGCCAGCAGCAGACCCGCCCTCACTTTC. It specifies CASSRPALTF.

The rearrangement joins TRBV15 to TRBJ2-1; 7 bases map to TRBD2. Unmatched junction bases numbered 9, after V lost 0 bases and J lost 7 bases. CDR1 and CDR2 from the germline V gene are LNHNV and YYDKDF (reference sequence). The CDR3 runs 16 residues. For the CDR3, the DNA is TGTGCCACCAGCAGAGATAGGGGCGGGAGTTATAATGAGCAGTTCTTC. This sequence encodes CATSRDRGGSYNEQFF.